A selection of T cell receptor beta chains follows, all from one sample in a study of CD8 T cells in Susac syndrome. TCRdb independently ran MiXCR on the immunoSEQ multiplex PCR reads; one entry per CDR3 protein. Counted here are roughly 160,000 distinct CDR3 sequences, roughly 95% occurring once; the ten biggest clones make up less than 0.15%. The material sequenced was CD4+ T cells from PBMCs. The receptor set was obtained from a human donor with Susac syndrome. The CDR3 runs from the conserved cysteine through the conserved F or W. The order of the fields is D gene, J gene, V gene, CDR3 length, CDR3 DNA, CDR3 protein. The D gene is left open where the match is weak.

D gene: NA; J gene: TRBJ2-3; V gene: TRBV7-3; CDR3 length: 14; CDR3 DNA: TGTGCCAGCAAGCCGGGACACAGTACAGATACGCAGTATTTT; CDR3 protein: CASKPGHSTDTQYF
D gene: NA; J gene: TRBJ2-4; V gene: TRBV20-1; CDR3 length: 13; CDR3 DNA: TGCAGTGCTTCATCAGGGGACCAAAACATTCAGTACTTC; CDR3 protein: CSASSGDQNIQYF
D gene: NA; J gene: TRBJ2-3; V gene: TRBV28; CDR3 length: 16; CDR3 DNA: TGTGCCAGCAGTTTAACTGCCGGGGGCGGTTTAGATACGCAGTATTTT; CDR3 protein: CASSLTAGGGLDTQYF
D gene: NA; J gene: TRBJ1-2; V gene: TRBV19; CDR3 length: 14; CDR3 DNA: TGTGCCAGTAGTTCGTGGCCAGCCAACTATGGCTACACCTTC; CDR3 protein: CASSSWPANYGYTF
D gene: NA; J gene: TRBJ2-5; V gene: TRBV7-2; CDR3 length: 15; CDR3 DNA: TGTGCCAGCACCCCAAACGGGGGGACAGGCGAGACCCAGTACTTC; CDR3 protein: CASTPNGGTGETQYF
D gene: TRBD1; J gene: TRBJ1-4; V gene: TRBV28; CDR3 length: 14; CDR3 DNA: TGTGCCAGCAGTCCCACAGGGGTAAAGGAAAAACTGTTTTTT; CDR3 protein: CASSPTGVKEKLFF
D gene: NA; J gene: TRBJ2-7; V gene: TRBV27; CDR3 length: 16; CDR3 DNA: TGTGCCAGCAGCAATGGACAGACCTCCGGCTCCTACGAGCAGTACTTC; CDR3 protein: CASSNGQTSGSYEQYF
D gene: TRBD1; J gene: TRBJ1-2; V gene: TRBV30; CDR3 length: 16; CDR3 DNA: TGTGCCTGGAGTGTATTAAAGGCAGGGGGACGAAATGGCTACACCTTC; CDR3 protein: CAWSVLKAGGRNGYTF
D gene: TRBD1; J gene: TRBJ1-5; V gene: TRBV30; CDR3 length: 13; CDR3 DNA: TGTGCCTGGAGTTCAGGGGGACTTTGGGCCCAGCATTTT; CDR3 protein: CAWSSGGLWAQHF
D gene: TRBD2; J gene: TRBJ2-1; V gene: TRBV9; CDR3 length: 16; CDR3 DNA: TGTGCCAGCAGCGCCGGGACTAGCGGGCCCTACAATGAGCAGTTCTTC; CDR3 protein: CASSAGTSGPYNEQFF
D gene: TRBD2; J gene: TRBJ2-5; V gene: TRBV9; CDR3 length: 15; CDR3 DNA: TGTGCCAGCAGCTTGGAAACTAGCGGGAGAGAGACCCAGTACTTC; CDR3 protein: CASSLETSGRETQYF
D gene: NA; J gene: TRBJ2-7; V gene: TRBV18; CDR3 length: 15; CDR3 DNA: TGTGCCAGCTCACCACGCGGGACCAACACCTACGAGCAGTACTTC; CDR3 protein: CASSPRGTNTYEQYF
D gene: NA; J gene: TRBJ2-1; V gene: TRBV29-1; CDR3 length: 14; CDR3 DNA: TGCAGCGTTGAAGTACCGAGTTCGTACAATGAGCAGTTCTTC; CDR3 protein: CSVEVPSSYNEQFF
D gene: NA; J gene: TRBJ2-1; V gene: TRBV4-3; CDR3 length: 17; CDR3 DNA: TGCGCCAGCAGCCAACTAAGGACGGGTACGCTTGGAGGTGAGCAGTTCTTC; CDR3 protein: CASSQLRTGTLGGEQFF
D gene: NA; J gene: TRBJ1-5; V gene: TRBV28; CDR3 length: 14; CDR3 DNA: TGTGCCAGCAGTTTATTCCATAGCAATCAGCCCCAGCATTTT; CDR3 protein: CASSLFHSNQPQHF
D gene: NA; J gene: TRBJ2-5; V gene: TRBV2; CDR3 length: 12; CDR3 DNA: TGTGCCAGCAGGGGACGAGGGGAGACCCAGTACTTC; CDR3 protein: CASRGRGETQYF
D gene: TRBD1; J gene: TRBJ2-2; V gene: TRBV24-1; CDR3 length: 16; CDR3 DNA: TGTGCCACCAGTCCACAGGGGGCGCAGAACACCGGGGAGCTGTTTTTT; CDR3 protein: CATSPQGAQNTGELFF
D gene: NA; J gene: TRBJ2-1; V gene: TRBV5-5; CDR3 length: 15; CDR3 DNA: TGTGCCAGCAGCTTGAGCGGACAGTCCTACAATGAGCAGTTCTTC; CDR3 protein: CASSLSGQSYNEQFF
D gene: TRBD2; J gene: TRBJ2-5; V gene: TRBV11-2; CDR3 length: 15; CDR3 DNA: TGTGCCAGCAGAGAGAGACTAGCGGGACAAGAGACCCAGTACTTC; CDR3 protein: CASRERLAGQETQYF
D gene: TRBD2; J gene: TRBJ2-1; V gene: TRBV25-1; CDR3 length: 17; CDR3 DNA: TGTGCCAGCAGTGATTCGGCCGTACTAGCGGGCTACAATGAGCAGTTCTTC; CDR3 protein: CASSDSAVLAGYNEQFF